These T cell receptor beta chains were read from a single sample in a study of cytomegalovirus exposure and HLA in healthy donors. Clones were read by immunoSEQ multiplex PCR, and TCRdb kept only the in-frame ones, dropping some. The table lists 150,000 or so clones, roughly nine tenths of them singletons, with approximately 9.2% in the top ten. Sequencing was done on a sample of PBMCs. The receptors were sampled from a woman under 30 in good health and CMV-seropositive. The CDR3 runs from the conserved cysteine through the conserved F or W. D genes are given only for firm matches. Clone size is not always given. Where it is, it says once, few, many or a class for expanded clones.

>TRBV5-4|-|TRBJ1-2|-
TGTGCCAGCACCCGAACTGGGGGAGGCGACTTC
CASTRTGGGDF
>TRBV25-1|-|TRBJ2-7|few
TGTGCCAGCAGTGTATCCTACGAGCAGTACTTC
CASSVSYEQYF
>TRBV7-6|TRBD2|TRBJ2-5|-
TGTGCCAGCAGCCGTACTAGCGGGGGGGCGGAGACCCAGTACTTC
CASSRTSGGAETQYF
>TRBV23-1|-|TRBJ1-6|-
TGCGCCAGCGTCCCCTGGTACAGGCGCGGCAGCTCCTATAATTCACCCCTCCACTTT
CASVPWYRRGSSYNSPLHF
>TRBV11-2|-|TRBJ1-1|-
TGTGCCAGCAGGCAGGCGGGAAACACTGAAGCTTTCTTT
CASRQAGNTEAFF
>TRBV18|-|TRBJ1-3|once
TGTGCCAGCTCACCGCGCCAGGGCCGCGACTCTGGAAACACCATATATTTT
CASSPRQGRDSGNTIYF
>TRBV5-1|-|TRBJ1-4|-
TGCGCCAGCAGCTCCGGGCCTAGGGCGGGGAGGATTGTAACTAATGAAAAACTGTTTTTT
CASSSGPRAGRIVTNEKLFF
>TRBV28|-|TRBJ1-1|-
TGTGCCAGCAGTTTTATCCGACAGGACCACACTGAAGCTTTCTTT
CASSFIRQDHTEAFF
>TRBV6-5|TRBD1|TRBJ1-1|-
TGTGCCAGCAGGACAGGGTATACTGAAGCTTTCTTT
CASRTGYTEAFF
>TRBV5-1|-|TRBJ2-6|-
TGCGCCAGCAGCCCGGGACAACCTGGGGCCAACGTCCTGACTTTC
CASSPGQPGANVLTF
>TRBV28|-|TRBJ1-4|-
TGTGCCAGCAGTCCCCTAGGGAGTGCAACTAATGAAAAACTGTTTTTT
CASSPLGSATNEKLFF
>TRBV5-1|TRBD2|TRBJ2-1|-
TGCGCCAGCAGCTTTGGAAGTCTAGCGGGGGGCCTGAGCTCCTACAATGAGCAGTTCTTC
CASSFGSLAGGLSSYNEQFF
>TRBV6-6|-|TRBJ1-1|-
TGTGCCAGCAGTTACTTCCGGGGTAGGAACACTGAAGCTTTCTTT
CASSYFRGRNTEAFF
>TRBV5-6|-|TRBJ1-6|-
TGTGCCAGCAGCCGAATAGAAGGATCTAGCTCCTATAATTCACCCCTCCACTTT
CASSRIEGSSSYNSPLHF
>TRBV30|-|TRBJ1-2|-
TGTGCCTGGGGGGGGAATGACTATGGCTACACCTTC
CAWGGNDYGYTF
>TRBV5-8|TRBD1|TRBJ1-2|-
TGTGCCAGCAGCCTCGCGCAACGGACAGGGGTCCCCTATGGCTACACCTTC
CASSLAQRTGVPYGYTF
>TRBV11-2|-|TRBJ2-5|-
TGTGCCAGCAGCACACCCCCCCTGGCTTGGCAGAAAGAGACCCAGTACTTC
CASSTPPLAWQKETQYF
>TRBV4-3|-|TRBJ2-5|-
TGCGCCAGCAGCCAAGATCCGGTAGCGGACGAGACCCAGTACTTC
CASSQDPVADETQYF
>TRBV4-1|TRBD1|TRBJ2-2|-
TGCGCCAGCAGCCAAAAGGGGGCGGGCGCGAACACCGGGGAGCTGTTTTTT
CASSQKGAGANTGELFF
>TRBV19|-|TRBJ1-1|-
TGTGCCAGTAAGTCGCCAGGGATCGGCACTGAAGCTTTCTTT
CASKSPGIGTEAFF
>TRBV28|-|TRBJ2-2|once
TGTGCCAGCAGTTTAAACCCAGGGCCGAACACCGGGGAGCTGTTTTTT
CASSLNPGPNTGELFF
>TRBV7-3|-|TRBJ2-2|-
TGTGCCAGCAGCTTAGAACAGGTTCGGACCACCGGGGAGCTGTTTTTT
CASSLEQVRTTGELFF
>TRBV2|TRBD2|TRBJ2-1|-
TGTGCCAGCCAATACTCCGGGGGGGACAATGAGCAGTTCTTC
CASQYSGGDNEQFF
>TRBV28|TRBD2|TRBJ2-5|-
TGTGCCAGCAGTTTCTCTAGCGGGGGGTCGGGGACCCAGTACTTC
CASSFSSGGSGTQYF
>TRBV11-2|-|TRBJ2-5|-
TGTGCCAGCAGCTTAGATTCCGGGTCGCAGACCCAGTACTTC
CASSLDSGSQTQYF
>TRBV6-4|TRBD1|TRBJ2-2|-
TGTGCCAGCAGTCCCGGGACAGGAGAGAGCGGGGAGCTGTTTTTT
CASSPGTGESGELFF
>TRBV7-6|-|TRBJ2-1|-
TGTGCCAGCAGCCCCGGAGGGGCCTACAATGAGCAGTTCTTC
CASSPGGAYNEQFF
>TRBV28|TRBD1|TRBJ2-7|-
TGTGCCAGCAGTCGGCCCGGGACAGGGGGCTCCTACGAGCAGTACTTC
CASSRPGTGGSYEQYF
>TRBV27|-|TRBJ2-7|once
TGTGCCAGCAGGAAGGTCCATCGACCAACCGAGGAGGGCGAGCAGTACTTC
CASRKVHRPTEEGEQYF
>TRBV27|-|TRBJ2-7|-
TGTGCCAGCAGTTCGGGTCGGTCCACGGGACAACCACGCTACGAGCAGTACTTC
CASSSGRSTGQPRYEQYF
>TRBV30|-|TRBJ1-1|-
TGTGCCTGGACTCAGGCGGGGGCGGAGCAGTTCTTT
CAWTQAGAEQFF
>TRBV10-3|TRBD1|TRBJ2-7|-
TGTGCCACCACAGGGGGCTACGAGCAGTACTTC
CATTGGYEQYF
>TRBV6-6|TRBD2|TRBJ2-3|-
TGTGCCAGCAGGGAACTCAGCGGGGGGCCCCTGGGGCAGTATTTT
CASRELSGGPLGQYF
>TRBV6-5|TRBD2|TRBJ2-1|-
TGTGCCAGCAGTTACTCTCCCCAGGGTTCCGGGGGGGTCGAGTTCTTC
CASSYSPQGSGGVEFF
>TRBV7-2|TRBD2|TRBJ2-7|-
TGTGCCAGCAGCACTTCCGGGGGGACCTACGAGCAGTACTTC
CASSTSGGTYEQYF
>TRBV5-1|TRBD1|TRBJ2-7|-
TGCGCCAGCAGCTGGGGGGACAGGGAGAGCGTGGACGAGCAGTACTTC
CASSWGDRESVDEQYF
>TRBV7-6|TRBD1|TRBJ2-3|-
TGTGCCAGCAGCTTAGCCCCCCCTGGGACAGGGAGCACAGATACGCAGTATTTT
CASSLAPPGTGSTDTQYF
>TRBV6-6|-|TRBJ1-6|once
TGTGCCAGCACCAAAAACATCGCAGGTAGTTCACCCCTCCACTTT
CASTKNIAGSSPLHF